The 32 T cell receptor beta chains below come from one sample, sequenced in a study of shared clonotypes between healthy human individuals (TCRdb year 2020). The library was obtained by the immunoSEQ multiplex PCR assay. TCRdb retrieved this table from immuneACCESS and kept in-frame rearrangements only. Not all clones are present; in checked studies, unresolved V genes account for under half, and no reason is known for the remainder. The sample table records hundreds of thousands of clones; roughly 98% of these occur just once. The ten top clones hold 0.3% of the sample. CD8 naive samples were CD45RO-negative cells positively selected for CCR7, giving a CD45RA+CCR7+ population that excluded TemRA cells. The sequencing sample was made of naive CD8+ T cells sorted from blood. According to the study, the label for this sample's cell subset or site signals: CD45RA+CCR7+. All receptors derive from a man between 25 and 39 years old in good health.

The chain carries TRBV9 and TRBJ2-7, with 15 nucleotides matching TRBD2. The CDR3 totals 15 residues. Per the germline V gene, CDR1 is SGDLS and CDR2 is YYNGEE. The junction had 1 base not matched to a gene; V was cut back by 3 bases and J by 3 bases. The DNA for the CDR3 is TGTGCCAGCAGCGAGGGACTAGCGGGAGGCTACGAGCAGTACTTC. Its protein is CASSEGLAGGYEQYF.

The CDR3 loop reads CSADPSGAGTDTQYF. In DNA, the CDR3 is TGCAGCGCGGACCCTAGCGGGGCGGGCACAGATACGCAGTATTTT. V gene TRBV29-1 combines with J gene TRBJ2-3, with 9 bases matching TRBD2. The CDR3 is 15 residues long. The V gene end was trimmed by 7 bases and the J gene end by 1 base; junction bases not matched to a gene: 9. CDR1 SQVTM and CDR2 ANQGSEA come from the germline V gene.

The CDR3 DNA follows: TGCGCCAGCAGTGAGTCGTCCCGGAACTACGAGCAGTACTTC. Translating gives CASSESSRNYEQYF. V gene TRBV10-1 combines with J gene TRBJ2-7; unclear D gene. The CDR3 sequence is 14 residues long. Trimming took off 0 bases at V and 3 bases at J, with 9 bases between the two ends. CDR1 is WNHNN, CDR2 SYGVQD, per germline (reference sequence).

The chain employs TRBV11-2 and TRBJ2-1; unclear D gene. Germline lookup yields CDR1 SGHAT and CDR2 FQNNGV. CDR3 length: 14 amino acids. Trimming took off 4 bases at V and 8 bases at J, with 15 bases between the two ends. CDR3 region: CASSSHPSRDEQFF. Here the CDR3 DNA reads TGTGCCAGCAGCTCGCACCCAAGTAGGGATGAGCAGTTCTTC. The full variable domain, with the rest looked up from reference TRBV11-2 and TRBJ2-1, is EAGVAQSPRYKIIEKRQSVAFWCNPISGHATLYWYQQILGQGPKLLIQFQNNGVVDDSQLPKDRFSAERLKGVDSTLKIQPAKLEDSAVYLCASSSHPSRDEQFFGPGTRLTVL.

CDR3 DNA: TGTGCCAGCAACGGAGGGTCACTCAATGAGCAGTTCTTC. The encoded protein is CASNGGSLNEQFF. The chain employs TRBV11-2 and TRBJ2-1; weak D call: TRBD2 (6 bases). CDR1 and CDR2 from the germline V gene are SGHAT and FQNNGV. CDR3 length equals 13 residues. Trimming removed 7 bases at V and 6 bases at J, with 13 bases between.

With regard to this clone: This specimen includes other DNA sequences encoding the same CDR3. This chain connects TRBV7-9 to TRBJ2-7, with D perhaps TRBD1 (6 bases). Trimming stripped 6 bases from V and 2 bases from J, with 11 bases between. Germline V gene data show CDR1 as SEHNR and CDR2 as FQNEAQ (reference sequence). The CDR3 loop spans 13 amino acids. CDR3 region: CASSHRVPYEQYF. DNA of the CDR3: TGTGCCAGCAGTCACAGGGTCCCCTACGAGCAGTACTTC.

The V gene is TRBV9, the J gene TRBJ2-5; 8 bases map to TRBD1. Losses at the gene ends were 0 bases for V and 7 bases for J; bases not matched to a gene: 5. Germline values: CDR1 SGDLS, CDR2 YYNGEE. CDR3 length: 14 residues. The CDR3 reads CASSVGQGWGTQYF. In DNA form, the CDR3 reads TGTGCCAGCAGCGTAGGACAGGGGTGGGGGACCCAGTACTTC.

The rearrangement joins TRBV27 to TRBJ2-3; no definite D call. This CDR3 spans 12 amino acids. Germline values: CDR1 MNHEY, CDR2 SMNVEV (reference sequence). Trimming took off 2 bases at V and 10 bases at J, with 10 bases between the two ends. The DNA for the CDR3 is TGTGCCAGCAGTTTAATAGGCCGCCCGCAGTATTTT. This translates into CASSLIGRPQYF.

This chain joins TRBV25-1 and TRBJ2-2; TRBD1 matches 8 bases. Germline lookup yields CDR1 MGHDK and CDR2 SYGVNS. The CDR3 contains 14 residues. The V segment lost 10 bases and the J segment 4 bases; nucleotides outside the gene matches: 8. CDR3: CATETGVGTGELFF. In DNA, the CDR3 is TGTGCCACCGAGACAGGGGTGGGCACCGGGGAGCTGTTTTTT.

This clone was observed once. J is TRBJ2-7 and V is TRBV9; either TRBD1 or TRBD2 may fit D (5 bases each). Trimming left V 0 bases short and J 3 bases short, with 16 bases between. The CDR3 length is 16 residues. Germline CDR1 and CDR2: SGDLS and YYNGEE. CDR3 protein: CASSVGGTHGLYEQYF. The CDR3 coding sequence is TGTGCCAGCAGCGTAGGGGGGACCCACGGCCTCTACGAGCAGTACTTC. The entire variable domain, with the rest obtained from reference TRBV9 and TRBJ2-7, is as follows: DSGVTQTPKHLITATGQRVTLRCSPRSGDLSVYWYQQSLDQGLQFLIQYYNGEERAKGNILERFSAQQFPDLHSELNLSSLELGDSALYFCASSVGGTHGLYEQYFGPGTRLTVT.

V and J are TRBV5-4 and TRBJ1-1, with D possibly matching TRBD1 (6 bases). The ends were cut back, 7 bases at V and 6 bases at J, with 22 bases in the middle. Germline V gene lookup returns CDR1 SGHNT and CDR2 YYREEE (reference sequence). This CDR3 comprises 15 residues. The CDR3 DNA reads as TGTGCCAGCTCCGAACCCAGGGGAGGGTGGTCTGAAGCTTTCTTT. Translated, it gives CASSEPRGGWSEAFF.

The genes are TRBV7-9 and TRBJ2-1, with 9 bases lining up with TRBD1. CDR1 is SEHNR and CDR2 is FQNEAQ in the germline V gene (reference sequence). The CDR3 contains 15 residues. V shed 6 bases and J 8 bases; nucleotides not matched to a gene: 11. In DNA, the CDR3 is TGTGCCAGCAGTCCCCGGGACAGGGCCCCGGATGAGCAGTTCTTC. Its protein is CASSPRDRAPDEQFF. The full variable domain, rest sourced from reference TRBV7-9 and TRBJ2-1, is DTGVSQNPRHKITKRGQNVTFRCDPISEHNRLYWYRQTLGQGPEFLTYFQNEAQLEKSRLLSDRFSAERPKGSFSTLEIQRTEQGDSAMYLCASSPRDRAPDEQFFGPGTRLTVL.

This chain joins TRBV5-1 and TRBJ2-3; D is possibly TRBD1 or TRBD2 (6 bases each). V shed 4 bases and J shed 3 bases, with 18 bases lying between them. CDR1 SGHRS and CDR2 YFSETQ come from the germline V gene. The CDR3 totals 16 residues. CDR3 sequence: CASSPRGAVLTDTQYF. CDR3 coding DNA: TGCGCCAGCAGCCCTAGGGGGGCGGTTTTGACAGATACGCAGTATTTT. The variable domain in full, with the rest retrieved from reference TRBV5-1 and TRBJ2-3, is KAGVTQTPRYLIKTRGQQVTLSCSPISGHRSVSWYQQTPGQGLQFLFEYFSETQRNKGNFPGRFSGRQFSNSRSEMNVSTLELGDSALYLCASSPRGAVLTDTQYFGPGTRLTVL.

V is TRBV7-9 and J is TRBJ1-4; TRBD1 might be the D (5 bases). The germline V and J ends were trimmed by 1 base and 12 bases, with 15 bases remaining between them. The CDR3 runs 14 residues. The V gene's germline CDR1 is SEHNR and CDR2 FQNEAQ (reference sequence). The CDR3 spells CASSLGGFGLELFF. The CDR3, as DNA: TGTGCCAGCAGCTTAGGGGGGTTTGGCTTGGAACTGTTTTTT.

This clone has a single count. V and J are TRBV7-9 and TRBJ1-1; the match to TRBD1 covers 10 bases. The germline gives CDR1 SEHNR, CDR2 FQNEAQ (reference sequence). The CDR3 spans 16 residues. Trimming took 3 bases from V and 2 from J; bases not matched to a gene: 6. The CDR3 region is CASSLWDRGLNTEAFF. CDR3 DNA: TGTGCCAGCAGCTTGTGGGACAGGGGACTTAACACTGAAGCTTTCTTT. The whole variable domain, remainder taken from reference TRBV7-9 and TRBJ1-1, is DTGVSQNPRHKITKRGQNVTFRCDPISEHNRLYWYRQTLGQGPEFLTYFQNEAQLEKSRLLSDRFSAERPKGSFSTLEIQRTEQGDSAMYLCASSLWDRGLNTEAFFGQGTRLTVV.

The rearrangement joins TRBV14 to TRBJ2-2; D is uncertain. The CDR3 runs to 14 residues. The germline CDR1 and CDR2 sequences are SGHDN and FVKESK. The V end lost 1 base, the J end lost 6 bases, and 9 bases lay between the germline ends. The CDR3 sequence: CASSQGDFPGELFF. The CDR3 DNA reads as TGTGCCAGCAGCCAAGGTGACTTCCCCGGGGAGCTGTTTTTT.

The count of this clone is one. J is TRBJ2-7 and V is TRBV6-5, with D uncertain. Germline CDR1 MNHEY, CDR2 SVGAGI. V lost 0 bases and J lost 2, with 11 bases in between. This CDR3 has 15 amino acids. CDR3 protein: CASSYSTGGTYEQYF. The DNA for the CDR3 is TGTGCCAGCAGTTACTCGACCGGCGGAACCTACGAGCAGTACTTC.

This rearrangement joins TRBV5-4 to TRBJ2-1, with D possibly matching TRBD2 (6 bases). Germline CDR1 and CDR2: SGHNT and YYREEE (reference sequence). V shed 2 bases and J shed 5 bases, with 11 bases lying between them. The CDR3 runs 14 residues. CDR3 sequence reads: CASSFYAGNNEQFF. In nucleotides, the CDR3 is TGTGCCAGCAGCTTCTATGCGGGAAACAATGAGCAGTTCTTC.

The rearrangement uses TRBV9 and TRBJ2-5; the D gene is possibly TRBD1 (5 bases). The CDR3 is 14 amino acids. The germline CDR1 and CDR2 sequences are SGDLS and YYNGEE. Trimming removed 1 base from V and 4 bases from J, with 11 bases in between. CDR3 in amino acids: CASSVSGLGETQYF. CDR3 nucleotide sequence: TGTGCCAGCAGCGTATCAGGGTTAGGAGAGACCCAGTACTTC.

The rearrangement joins TRBV6-1 to TRBJ2-2; either TRBD1 or TRBD2 may fit D (5 bases each). Germline CDR1 MNHNS, CDR2 SASEGT. V lost 10 bases to trimming and J lost 5 bases, with 20 bases between them. This CDR3 has 15 residues. The CDR3 region has the DNA TGTGCCATTTTTAGGGACGCACCCTGGACCGGGGAGCTGTTTTTT. Translated: CAIFRDAPWTGELFF.

This clone occurred once. The rearrangement links TRBV4-3 to TRBJ2-1; 11 bases map to TRBD2. Germline CDR1 and CDR2: LGHNA and YSLEER. With 2 bases clipped from V and 1 base from J, the junction kept 7 bases outside the gene matches. The CDR3 is 18 amino acids. This chain's CDR3 is CASSQPTSGRASYNEQFF. The CDR3 DNA is TGCGCCAGCAGCCAACCTACTAGCGGGAGAGCTTCCTACAATGAGCAGTTCTTC.

The rearrangement links TRBV6-1 to TRBJ2-4; 11 bases map to TRBD2. V dropped 3 bases and J dropped 3; count of bases not matched to a gene: 1. The germline V gene has CDR1 MNHNS and CDR2 SASEGT. The CDR3 is made up of 15 amino acids. CDR3 nucleotides: TGTGCCAGCAGTGATGGGACTAGCGGCAAAAACATTCAGTACTTC. Protein: CASSDGTSGKNIQYF.

The chain links TRBV5-1 to TRBJ1-2; D is unresolved. CDR3 length: 16 amino acids. The germline V gene has CDR1 SGHRS and CDR2 YFSETQ. V was shortened by 1 base and J by 6 bases, with 19 bases between the two germline ends. The CDR3 sequence is CASSLLGAGDAHGYTF. The CDR3 DNA is TGCGCCAGCAGCTTGCTGGGTGCGGGAGATGCCCATGGCTACACCTTC.

J is TRBJ2-3 and V is TRBV27, with TRBD2 identical over 9 bases. J was trimmed by 3 bases and V by 6 bases; bases with no gene match: 10. Germline V gene lookup returns CDR1 MNHEY and CDR2 SMNVEV (reference sequence). The CDR3 runs 16 residues. The CDR3 nucleotides are TGTGCCAGCAGCCAAGGCGGTCTAGCGGGAACAGATACGCAGTATTTT. Translating gives CASSQGGLAGTDTQYF.

This rearrangement joins TRBV7-9 to TRBJ1-2, with 9 bases lining up with TRBD1. This CDR3 has 17 residues. Germline CDR1 SEHNR, CDR2 FQNEAQ (reference sequence). Trimming took 4 bases from V and 8 from J; bases not matched to a gene: 17. In DNA, the CDR3 is TGTGCCAGCAGCTCCACACAATGGACAGGGGTTTTGGGCGGCTACACCTTC. Translation: CASSSTQWTGVLGGYTF.

The DNA of the CDR3 is TGTGCCAGCAGCTCCATAGCGGGCGTCAACACCGGGGAGCTGTTTTTT. Translated: CASSSIAGVNTGELFF. The V call is TRBV11-2, the J call TRBJ2-2, with 7 nucleotides matching TRBD2. Trimming took 4 bases from V and 2 from J; bases not matched to a gene: 7. The CDR3 is 16 residues long. Looked up from germline, CDR1 is SGHAT and CDR2 is FQNNGV.

CDR3 loop: CASHQGLGYTF. As DNA, the CDR3 is TGTGCCAGCCACCAGGGTCTTGGCTACACCTTC. The rearrangement uses TRBV28 and TRBJ1-2, with D possibly being TRBD1 (5 bases). The germline gives CDR1 MDHEN, CDR2 SYDVKM. The CDR3 sequence is 11 residues long. Trimming shortened V by 8 bases and J by 7 bases, and 11 bases separated the two germline ends.

V is TRBV7-9 and J is TRBJ2-3; 7 nucleotides agree with TRBD2. The CDR3 covers 16 residues. The V and J ends lost 4 bases and 4 bases, in that order; junction bases with no gene match: 11. CDR1 and CDR2 from the germline V gene are SEHNR and FQNEAQ (reference sequence). The CDR3 nucleotides are TGTGCCAGCAGCTCCCTTATAACGGGAGGTCCAGATACGCAGTATTTT. Residues: CASSSLITGGPDTQYF.

The chain is built from TRBV9 and TRBJ2-7, with 9 bases lining up with TRBD2. Trimming at V came to 1 base and at J to 6 bases, leaving 2 bases not matched to a gene. Germline CDR1 reads SGDLS; CDR2 reads YYNGEE. The CDR3 is 13 amino acids. CDR3 protein: CASSVLSGSEQYF. Here the CDR3 DNA reads TGTGCCAGCAGCGTACTTAGCGGGAGCGAGCAGTACTTC.

V and J are TRBV28 and TRBJ2-7, with 8 bases aligning to TRBD2. CDR1 and CDR2 from the germline V gene are MDHEN and SYDVKM. The CDR3 is 14 residues long. V trimming: 1 base; J trimming: 5 bases; junction bases outside the gene matches: 4. The CDR3 here is CASSLLAGRDEQYF. CDR3 bases: TGTGCCAGCAGTTTATTAGCGGGACGGGACGAGCAGTACTTC. The full variable domain, rest sourced from reference TRBV28 and TRBJ2-7, is DVKVTQSSRYLVKRTGEKVFLECVQDMDHENMFWYRQDPGLGLRLIYFSYDVKMKEKGDIPEGYSVSREKKERFSLILESASTNQTSMYLCASSLLAGRDEQYFGPGTRLTVT.

The rearrangement joins TRBV2 to TRBJ2-5, with 8 bases fitting TRBD2. Germline CDR1 reads SNHLY; CDR2 reads FYNNEI. V lost 8 bases, J lost 2 bases, and 10 bases stayed unmatched. There are 15 residues in the CDR3. CDR3 DNA: TGTGCCAGCCGAGAACTAGCGGTAATGCAAGAGACCCAGTACTTC. This encodes CASRELAVMQETQYF.

The chain recombines TRBV11-2 with TRBJ2-5; 12 positions match TRBD2. The CDR3 totals 16 residues. CDR1 SGHAT and CDR2 FQNNGV come from the germline V gene. V trimming: 0 bases; J trimming: 4 bases; junction bases outside the gene matches: 3. Here the CDR3 DNA reads TGTGCCAGCAGCTTAGATGGACTAGCGGGAAGAGAGACCCAGTACTTC. It encodes CASSLDGLAGRETQYF.